Each of the 25 T cell receptor beta chains below was sequenced from the same sample in a study of T cell responses to AZD1222 COVID-19 vaccine listed by TCRdb under 2021. The library was generated by the immunoSEQ multiplex PCR assay. As stored in TCRdb, this immuneACCESS dataset retains in-frame rearrangements with V and J assigned. A fraction of the clones does not appear; measured against another copy, unresolved V genes explain less than half of the discrepancy, and the remainder lacks a known reason. The sample data list 150,000 to 200,000 clones, and 85% to 90% of these were observed just once. The ten largest clones capture roughly 6.5% of the sample. The time point label, read with the paper, signifies: baseline before first vaccination. The sample here was peripheral blood, taken on day 0 of AZD1222 vaccination. All receptors come from an adult in good health.

The chain links TRBV12-3 or TRBV12-4 to TRBJ2-3; D may match TRBD1 or TRBD2 (5 bases each). The V gene lost 6 bases and the J gene lost 2 bases, with 9 bases spanning the gap. The CDR3 is 13 amino acids. CDR3 nucleotide sequence: TGTGCCAGCAGAAAAGGGACCACAGATACGCAGTATTTT. As protein: CASRKGTTDTQYF.

This chain joins TRBV5-6 and TRBJ1-2; D remains unclear. V was clipped by 3 bases and J by 2 bases, with 8 bases between them. In germline, CDR1 is SGHDT, CDR2 YYEEEE. CDR3 length equals 13 residues. The CDR3 DNA follows: TGTGCCAGCAGCTCACCAGGCAACTATGGCTACACCTTC. It translates to CASSSPGNYGYTF.

This sequence joins TRBV5-4 and TRBJ2-1, with 7 bases aligning to TRBD2. With V trimmed by 6 bases and J by 8 bases, 11 bases remained unmatched. Germline CDR1 reads SGHNT; CDR2 reads YYREEE (reference sequence). There are 14 residues in the CDR3. The CDR3 DNA reads as TGTGCCAGCAACTCCGGGACTACTTTTTATGAGCAGTTCTTC. Translating gives CASNSGTTFYEQFF.

The chain couples TRBV30 to TRBJ2-3; no definite D call. The CDR3 sequence is 17 residues long. Looked up from germline, CDR1 is GTSNPN and CDR2 is SVGIG (reference sequence). V was clipped by 0 bases and J by 2 bases, with 18 bases between them. CDR3 in amino acids: CAWSVGHTAALTDTQYF. CDR3 nucleotide sequence: TGTGCCTGGAGTGTGGGCCATACAGCAGCCCTCACAGATACGCAGTATTTT.

The chain employs TRBV6-6 and TRBJ1-4; no firm D call. Germline CDR1 MNHNY, CDR2 SVGAGI (reference sequence). This CDR3 has 14 residues. V dropped 5 bases and J dropped 4 bases, with 11 bases sitting between them. CDR3 sequence: CASSRGPHNEKLFF. CDR3 nucleotide sequence: TGTGCCAGCAGTCGCGGTCCCCATAATGAAAAACTGTTTTTT.

About this clone: Distinct nucleotide sequences in the sample also encode this CDR3. The V and J genes are TRBV7-8 and TRBJ2-1, with 10 bases lining up with TRBD2. The CDR3 extends over 16 amino acids. V shed 5 bases, J shed 9 bases, and the junction held 13 bases outside the gene matches. Germline V gene lookup returns CDR1 SGHVS and CDR2 FQNEAQ. CDR3 DNA: TGTGCCAGCAGCCGAGGAAGCGGGAGGGCCAGAGGTGAGCAGTTCTTC. Translating gives CASSRGSGRARGEQFF.

The chain recombines TRBV13 with TRBJ2-7; perhaps TRBD1 as D (5 bases). The V and J ends lost 0 bases and 0 bases respectively, with 6 bases between them. This CDR3 is 14 amino acids long. Germline CDR1 is PRHDT and CDR2 is FYEKMQ (reference sequence). CDR3 nucleotide sequence: TGTGCCAGCAGCTTAGGAGGGGACTCCTACGAGCAGTACTTC. Amino acid sequence: CASSLGGDSYEQYF.

The chain has TRBV6-5 and TRBJ2-5; no reliable D call. In germline, CDR1 is MNHEY, CDR2 SVGAGI. This CDR3 is built from 13 residues. V was cut by 8 bases and J by 5 bases, with 15 bases left in between. In nucleotides, the CDR3 is TGTGCCAGCTCAGGCTCAACGAGGGAGACCCAGTACTTC. Protein: CASSGSTRETQYF.

This sequence joins TRBV18 and TRBJ2-4; TRBD1 is a possible D gene (5 bases). The CDR3 has 15 amino acids. Per germline, CDR1 KGHSH and CDR2 LQKENI. V was trimmed by 3 bases and J by 1 base, leaving 10 bases between them. The CDR3 is CASSPEDSAKNIQYF. The DNA of the CDR3 is TGTGCCAGCTCACCCGAAGACAGCGCCAAAAACATTCAGTACTTC.

With regard to this clone: Distinct nucleotide sequences in the sample also encode this CDR3. The gene calls are TRBV3-1 (or the pseudogene TRBV3-2) and TRBJ2-7; 9 bases are shared with TRBD2. Germline V gene sequence: CDR1 LGHDT, CDR2 YNNKEL (reference sequence). With V trimmed by 3 bases and J by 0 bases, 3 bases remained unmatched. This CDR3 comprises 15 residues. CDR3 sequence: CASSQGSGSSYEQYF. As DNA, the CDR3 is TGTGCCAGCAGCCAGGGTAGCGGGAGCTCCTACGAGCAGTACTTC.

V is TRBV3-1 (or the pseudogene TRBV3-2) and J is TRBJ1-2; 7 bases map to TRBD1. The CDR3 length is 14 residues. With 0 bases clipped from V and 9 bases from J, the junction kept 7 bases outside the gene matches. CDR1 is LGHDT, CDR2 YNNKEL, per germline (reference sequence). The CDR3 region has the DNA TGTGCCAGCAGCCAAGAGGTGGACAGGCCCAGCTACACCTTC. This sequence encodes CASSQEVDRPSYTF.

The J gene is TRBJ2-1, the V gene TRBV3-1 (or the pseudogene TRBV3-2); 11 bases map to TRBD1. The V gene end was trimmed by 2 bases and the J gene end by 8 bases; junction bases not matched to a gene: 14. CDR3 length: 18 residues. Germline CDR1 is LGHDT and CDR2 is YNNKEL (reference sequence). CDR3: CASSQKFNRDRGRDEQFF. In DNA form, the CDR3 reads TGTGCCAGCAGCCAAAAATTTAACCGGGACAGGGGGAGAGATGAGCAGTTCTTC.

The chain recombines TRBV7-9 with TRBJ1-2; D may be TRBD1 (5 bases). CDR3 length: 13 amino acids. Per the germline V gene, CDR1 is SEHNR and CDR2 is FQNEAQ (reference sequence). V dropped 2 bases and J dropped 4 bases, with 8 bases sitting between them. CDR3 DNA: TGTGCCAGCAGCTTACAGGGAAGCTATGGCTACACCTTC. The encoded protein is CASSLQGSYGYTF.

This clone was detected only once. This rearrangement joins TRBV3-1 (or the pseudogene TRBV3-2) to TRBJ1-2; no definite D call. Trimming left V 0 bases short and J 3 bases short, with 17 bases between. The CDR3 has 17 residues. Per the germline V gene, CDR1 is LGHDT and CDR2 is YNNKEL (reference sequence). The CDR3 here is CASSQDFFGRLDYGYTF. As DNA, the CDR3 is TGTGCCAGCAGCCAAGATTTTTTCGGACGGTTAGACTATGGCTACACCTTC.

This chain links TRBV2 with TRBJ2-6; D possibly corresponds to TRBD1 (5 bases). Germline CDR1 reads SNHLY; CDR2 reads FYNNEI. This CDR3 has 15 amino acids. V was shortened by 3 bases and J by 3 bases, with 9 bases between the two germline ends. The CDR3 region is CASSERQHGANVLTF. Here the CDR3 DNA reads TGTGCCAGCAGTGAGAGACAGCATGGGGCCAACGTCCTGACTTTC.

The chain recombines TRBV4-3 with TRBJ2-2; D gene unclear. The CDR3 has 16 amino acids. Germline V gives CDR1 LGHNA, CDR2 YSLEER. Trimming cost V 0 bases and J 2 bases, with 10 bases left between them. Written as DNA, the CDR3 is TGCGCCAGCAGCCAAGAGGGCAGGTATAACACCGGGGAGCTGTTTTTT. This codes for CASSQEGRYNTGELFF.

This chain joins TRBV14 and TRBJ1-6; TRBD1 might be the D (5 bases). Trimming left V 1 base short and J 7 bases short, with 14 bases between. The CDR3 runs to 16 residues. CDR1 is SGHDN and CDR2 is FVKESK in the germline V gene. CDR3 bases: TGTGCCAGCAGCCAAGGTTTCACAGGCGAGAATTCACCCCTCCACTTT. Protein: CASSQGFTGENSPLHF.

This clone was observed once. The chain has TRBV7-3 and TRBJ2-1, with D maybe TRBD1 (6 bases). The germline V gene has CDR1 SGHTA and CDR2 FQGTGA. The CDR3 loop spans 13 amino acids. Trimming removed 1 base at V and 10 bases at J, with 11 bases between. The CDR3 loop reads CASSLIQGTEQFF. DNA of the CDR3: TGTGCCAGCAGCTTAATTCAGGGGACCGAGCAGTTCTTC.

This clone was detected once. The rearrangement links TRBV18 to TRBJ1-5; perhaps TRBD1 as D (5 bases). The V gene lost 5 bases and the J gene lost 2 bases, with 16 bases spanning the gap. The V gene's germline CDR1 is KGHSH and CDR2 LQKENI. There are 16 residues in the CDR3. CDR3 protein: CASSIGTPQGNQPQHF. The DNA for the CDR3 is TGTGCCAGCTCAATAGGGACGCCCCAAGGCAATCAGCCCCAGCATTTT.

This chain connects TRBV2 to TRBJ1-4; TRBD1 matches 8 bases. Germline trimming cut 6 bases from V and 5 bases from J; bases unmatched to any gene: 11. Germline-derived CDR1 and CDR2 are SNHLY and FYNNEI. CDR3 length: 16 amino acids. The CDR3 bases are TGTGCCAGCAGGGGATCCCCGGGACAGGCAAATGAAAAACTGTTTTTT. Translating it yields CASRGSPGQANEKLFF.

The chain is built from TRBV5-1 and TRBJ1-3; D is unclear. CDR3 size: 14 residues. Deletions cut 1 base from V and 0 bases from J, with 5 bases between. Per the germline V gene, CDR1 is SGHRS and CDR2 is YFSETQ. CDR3 nucleotide sequence: TGCGCCAGCAGCTTGACACTCTCTGGAAACACCATATATTTT. Its translation is CASSLTLSGNTIYF. The full variable domain, with the rest looked up from reference TRBV5-1 and TRBJ1-3, is KAGVTQTPRYLIKTRGQQVTLSCSPISGHRSVSWYQQTPGQGLQFLFEYFSETQRNKGNFPGRFSGRQFSNSRSEMNVSTLELGDSALYLCASSLTLSGNTIYFGEGSWLTVV.

As for this clone: At the DNA level, this CDR3 is encoded by other sequences in the same sample as well. This sequence joins TRBV28 and TRBJ2-7, with 9 bases matching TRBD2. Germline-derived CDR1 and CDR2 are MDHEN and SYDVKM. CDR3 length: 16 residues. V shed 6 bases, J shed 4 bases, and the junction held 13 bases outside the gene matches. The CDR3 loop reads CASSPPRGGVRYEQYF. The CDR3 nucleotides read TGTGCCAGCAGCCCTCCCCGCGGGGGGGTCAGATACGAGCAGTACTTC.

The chain is built from TRBV4-3 and TRBJ1-2; D unclear. This CDR3 comprises 14 residues. Germline assignment: CDR1 LGHNA and CDR2 YSLEER. The V gene lost 4 bases and the J gene lost 4 bases, with 13 bases spanning the gap. The CDR3 nucleotides read TGCGCCAGCAGCCCCGGAACTGCAATCTATGGCTACACCTTC. It yields the protein CASSPGTAIYGYTF.

This clone has a single count. The chain recombines TRBV27 with TRBJ2-1; D uncertain. Germline V CDR1 and CDR2: MNHEY, SMNVEV (reference sequence). The CDR3 runs 15 residues. The V end lost 3 bases, the J end lost 0 bases, and 9 bases lay between the germline ends. CDR3: CASSFDTSSYNEQFF. The CDR3 DNA reads TGTGCCAGCAGTTTTGATACAAGCTCCTACAATGAGCAGTTCTTC.

This clone showed up just a few times. The V call is TRBV6-5, the J call TRBJ1-6; the D is unclear. Trimming pared 0 bases from V and 8 bases from J, leaving 14 bases between. Germline V gene data show CDR1 as MNHEY and CDR2 as SVGAGI. The CDR3 contains 16 residues. CDR3 sequence: CASSYSIAGGDSPLHF. The CDR3 DNA is TGTGCCAGCAGTTACTCGATTGCAGGAGGCGATTCACCCCTCCACTTT.